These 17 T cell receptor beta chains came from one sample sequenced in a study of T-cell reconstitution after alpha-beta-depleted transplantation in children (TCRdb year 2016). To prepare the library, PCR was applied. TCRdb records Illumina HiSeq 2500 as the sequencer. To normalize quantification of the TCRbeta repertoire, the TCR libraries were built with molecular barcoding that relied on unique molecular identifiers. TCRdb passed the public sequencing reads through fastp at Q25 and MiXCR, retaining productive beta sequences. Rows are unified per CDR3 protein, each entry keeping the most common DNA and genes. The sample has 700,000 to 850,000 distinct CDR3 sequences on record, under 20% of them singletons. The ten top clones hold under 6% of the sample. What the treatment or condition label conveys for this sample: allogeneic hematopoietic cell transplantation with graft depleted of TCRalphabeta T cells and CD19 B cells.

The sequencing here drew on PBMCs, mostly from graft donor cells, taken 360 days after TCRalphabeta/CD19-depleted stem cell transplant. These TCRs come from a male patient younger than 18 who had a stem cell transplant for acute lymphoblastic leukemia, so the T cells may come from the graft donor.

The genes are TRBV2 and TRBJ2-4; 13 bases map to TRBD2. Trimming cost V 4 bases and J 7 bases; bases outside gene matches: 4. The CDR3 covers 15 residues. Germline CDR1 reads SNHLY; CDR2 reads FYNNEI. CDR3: CASSATSGRTNIQYF. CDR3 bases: TGTGCCAGCAGTGCGACTAGCGGGAGGACCAACATTCAGTACTTC.

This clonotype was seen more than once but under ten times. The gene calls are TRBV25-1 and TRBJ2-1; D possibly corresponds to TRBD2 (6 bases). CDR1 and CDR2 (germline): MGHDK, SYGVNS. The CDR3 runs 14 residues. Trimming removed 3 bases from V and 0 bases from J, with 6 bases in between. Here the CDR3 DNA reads TGTGCCAGCAGTGAGGAGGGCTCCTACAATGAGCAGTTCTTC. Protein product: CASSEEGSYNEQFF.

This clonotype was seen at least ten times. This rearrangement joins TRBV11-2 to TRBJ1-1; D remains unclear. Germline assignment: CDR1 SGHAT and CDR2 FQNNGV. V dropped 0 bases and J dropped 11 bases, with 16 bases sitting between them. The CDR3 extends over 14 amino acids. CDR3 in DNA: TGTGCCAGCAGCTTAGATCACGAGTGGGGAGGGGCTTTCTTT. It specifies CASSLDHEWGGAFF.

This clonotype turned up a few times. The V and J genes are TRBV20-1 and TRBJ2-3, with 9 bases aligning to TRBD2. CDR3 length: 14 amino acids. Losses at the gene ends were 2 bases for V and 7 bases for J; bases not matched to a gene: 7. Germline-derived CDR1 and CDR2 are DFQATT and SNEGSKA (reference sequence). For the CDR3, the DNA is TGCAGTGCTAGAAGGCGGGAGGGCCGATATACGCAGTATTTT. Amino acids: CSARRREGRYTQYF.

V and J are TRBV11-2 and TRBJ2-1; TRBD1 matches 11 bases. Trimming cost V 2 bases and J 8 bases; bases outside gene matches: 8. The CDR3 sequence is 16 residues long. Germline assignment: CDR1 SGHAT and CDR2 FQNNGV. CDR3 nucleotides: TGTGCCAGCAGCTTAATCCGGGACAGGGGGTTCCATGAGCAGTTCTTC. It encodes CASSLIRDRGFHEQFF.

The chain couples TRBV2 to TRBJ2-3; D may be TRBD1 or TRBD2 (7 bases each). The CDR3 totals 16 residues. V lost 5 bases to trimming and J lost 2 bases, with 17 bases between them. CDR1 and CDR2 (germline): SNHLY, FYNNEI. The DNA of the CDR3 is TGTGCCAGCAGTCCCCAGGGGGGGCTTTACACAGATACGCAGTATTTT. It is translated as CASSPQGGLYTDTQYF.

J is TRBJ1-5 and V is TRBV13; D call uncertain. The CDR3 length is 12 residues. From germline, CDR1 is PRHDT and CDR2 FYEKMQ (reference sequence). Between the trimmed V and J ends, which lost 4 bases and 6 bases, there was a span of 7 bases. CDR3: CASSSGSQPQHF. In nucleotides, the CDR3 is TGTGCCAGCAGCTCGGGGAGTCAGCCCCAGCATTTT.

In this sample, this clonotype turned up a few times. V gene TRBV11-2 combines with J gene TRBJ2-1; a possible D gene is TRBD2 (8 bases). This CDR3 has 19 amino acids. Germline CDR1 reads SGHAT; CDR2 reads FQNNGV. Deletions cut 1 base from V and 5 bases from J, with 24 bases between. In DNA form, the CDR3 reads TGTGCCAGCAGCTTAGTTTGGGACAGAAGCGGGAGAAGGAACAATGAGCAGTTCTTC. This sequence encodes CASSLVWDRSGRRNNEQFF.

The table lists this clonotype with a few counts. CDR3 loop: CASSVKVQGAKNIQYF. In DNA form, the CDR3 reads TGTGCCAGCAGCGTCAAGGTACAGGGGGCCAAAAACATTCAGTACTTC. The chain combines TRBV21-1 with TRBJ2-4; TRBD1, as called in the table, went unchecked against the DNA. TRBV21-1 is a recognized pseudogene. The CDR3 contains 16 residues.

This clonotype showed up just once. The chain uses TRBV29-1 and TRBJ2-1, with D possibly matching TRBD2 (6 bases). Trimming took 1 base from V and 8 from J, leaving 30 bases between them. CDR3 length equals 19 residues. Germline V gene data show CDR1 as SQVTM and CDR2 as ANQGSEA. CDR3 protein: CSVEVGGTPVTSYNYEQFF. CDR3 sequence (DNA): TGCAGCGTTGAAGTTGGAGGGACTCCAGTCACGTCCTACAATTATGAGCAGTTCTTC.

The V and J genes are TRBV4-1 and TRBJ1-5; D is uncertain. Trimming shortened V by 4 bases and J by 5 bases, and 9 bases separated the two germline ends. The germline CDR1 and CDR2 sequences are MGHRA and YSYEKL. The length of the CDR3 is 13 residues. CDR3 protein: CASSRRADQPQHF. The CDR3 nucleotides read TGCGCCAGCAGCCGGCGCGCGGATCAGCCCCAGCATTTT.

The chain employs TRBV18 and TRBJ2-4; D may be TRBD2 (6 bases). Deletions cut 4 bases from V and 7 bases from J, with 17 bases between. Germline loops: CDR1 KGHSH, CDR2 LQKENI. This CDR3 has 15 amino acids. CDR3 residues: CASSLLEGPGNIQYF. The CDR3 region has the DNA TGTGCCAGCTCACTTTTGGAGGGCCCGGGGAACATTCAGTACTTC.

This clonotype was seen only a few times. The CDR3 reads CSARDYMGHKNTEAFF. The CDR3 nucleotides are TGCAGTGCTAGAGATTATATGGGACATAAGAACACTGAAGCTTTCTTT. The chain links TRBV20-1 to TRBJ1-1; D is perhaps TRBD1 (6 bases). CDR1 DFQATT and CDR2 SNEGSKA come from the germline V gene (reference sequence). V lost 0 bases and J lost 1, with 15 bases in between. This CDR3 has 16 residues.

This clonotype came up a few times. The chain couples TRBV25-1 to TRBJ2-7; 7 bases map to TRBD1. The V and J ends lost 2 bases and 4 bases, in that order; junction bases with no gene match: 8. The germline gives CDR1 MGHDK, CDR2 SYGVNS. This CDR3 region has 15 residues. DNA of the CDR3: TGTGCCAGCAGTGAACGTCCGGGACAGCATTACGAGCAGTACTTC. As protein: CASSERPGQHYEQYF.

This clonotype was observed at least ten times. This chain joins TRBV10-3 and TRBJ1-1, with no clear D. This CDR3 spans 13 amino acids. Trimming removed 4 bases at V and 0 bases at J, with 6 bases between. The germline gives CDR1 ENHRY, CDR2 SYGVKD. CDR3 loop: CAISVGVNTEAFF. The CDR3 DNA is TGTGCCATCAGTGTCGGGGTGAACACTGAAGCTTTCTTT.

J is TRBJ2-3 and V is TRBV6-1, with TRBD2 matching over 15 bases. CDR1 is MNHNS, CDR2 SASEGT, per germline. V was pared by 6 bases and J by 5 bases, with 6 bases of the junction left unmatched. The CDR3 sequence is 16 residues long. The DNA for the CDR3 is TGTGCCAGCAGCTGGACTAGCGGGAGGGTCATAGATACGCAGTATTTT. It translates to CASSWTSGRVIDTQYF.

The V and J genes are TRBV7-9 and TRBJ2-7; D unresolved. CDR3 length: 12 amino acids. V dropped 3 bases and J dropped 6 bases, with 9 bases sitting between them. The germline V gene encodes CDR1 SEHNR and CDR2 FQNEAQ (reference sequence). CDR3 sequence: CASSFMVAEQYF. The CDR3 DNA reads TGTGCCAGCAGCTTCATGGTCGCCGAGCAGTACTTC.